This TCR beta chain was identified during a study of CD8+ T cells in alopecia areata. The germline gives CDR1 SGHRS, CDR2 YFSETQ. The CDR3 spans 14 residues. Between the trimmed V and J ends, which lost 1 base and 1 base, there was a span of 8 bases. Extracted from the samples, RNA was reverse transcribed into cDNA to serve as the sequencing template. Sequencing used immunoSEQ multiplex PCR; TCRdb keeps in-frame clones, though not all of them. The sample yields around 250,000 clones, around 67% seen once. This TCR derives from a human donor with alopecia areata. The J gene is TRBJ2-5, the V gene TRBV5-1; D is unresolved. The sequencing here drew on CD4+ T cells sorted from blood, taken at week 0. CDR3 in amino acids: CASSLQQLQETQYF. CDR3 DNA sequence: TGCGCCAGCAGCTTGCAACAGCTCCAAGAGACCCAGTACTTC.